Listed below are T cell receptor beta chains from one sample, sequenced in a study of PD-L1 blockade in urothelial cancer. The protocol was immunoSEQ multiplex PCR, while the TCRdb copy is restricted to in-frame clones and leaves out a portion. This sample has tens of thousands of clones; approximately 83% occur once, and the top ten carry about 10%. The material sequenced was PBMCs, taken around atezolizumab (anti-PD-L1) treatment. Receptor source: a man between 60 and 70 years old with urothelial cancer. The CDR3 runs from the conserved cysteine through the conserved F or W. Each record gives: clone size, V gene, CDR3 protein. Size values are once, few and many counts, or a class for expanded clones, and some rows have none.

>.|TRBV7-9
CASSLLSGVNYGYTF
>.|TRBV2
CASSEDTPSTDTQYF
>.|TRBV7-3
CASSKGGLAGGDNEQFF
>.|TRBV7-8
CASSSVGGGGHGYTF
>few|TRBV19
CASTRGRREYYGYTF
>.|TRBV11-2
CASSLAAGRTGEQYF
>.|TRBV7-8
CASSPRTGVGQYF
>.|TRBV6-5
CASSRQGSYEQYF
>.|TRBV5-6
CASSSGTGARNQPQHF
>.|TRBV5-1
CASSRTGTGDSYEQYF
>.|TRBV2
CASRHLYSNQPQHF
>.|TRBV5-4
CASSSRMMGGPRSYGYTF
>once|TRBV4-1
CASSQDLGTGRKLFF
>few|TRBV15
CATSRDPRNTIYF
>.|TRBV11-3
CASSLSQGVGTEAFF
>.|TRBV5-1
CASSSSGGAADTQYF
>.|TRBV6-6
CASSDVRGGEKLFF
>.|TRBV18
CASSPNRNSNQPQHF
>.|TRBV30
CAWKRIGPGEQYF
>.|TRBV7-2
CASSLVGLAGDETQYF
>.|TRBV10-3
CAISNGIEQFF
>.|TRBV6-1
CASSEAAVVANTGELFF
>.|TRBV28
CASSLVSVYNSPLHF
>.|TRBV4-1
CASSQDNAGGSYEQYF
>.|TRBV19
CASSPNPRENYGYTF
>.|TRBV9
CASSVVGEEQFF